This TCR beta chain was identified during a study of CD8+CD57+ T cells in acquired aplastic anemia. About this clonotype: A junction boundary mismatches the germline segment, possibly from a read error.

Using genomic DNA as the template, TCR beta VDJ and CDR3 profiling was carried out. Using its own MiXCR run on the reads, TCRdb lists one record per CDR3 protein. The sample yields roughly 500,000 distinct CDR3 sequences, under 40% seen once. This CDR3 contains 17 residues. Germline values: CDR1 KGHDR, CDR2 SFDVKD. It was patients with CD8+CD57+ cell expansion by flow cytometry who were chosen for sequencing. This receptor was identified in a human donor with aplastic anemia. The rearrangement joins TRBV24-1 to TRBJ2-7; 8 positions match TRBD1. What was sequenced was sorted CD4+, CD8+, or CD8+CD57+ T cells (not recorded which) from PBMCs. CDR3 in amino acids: CASSLGTGLATNYEQYF. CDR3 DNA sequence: TGTGCCAGCAGTTTAGGGACAGGACTGGCTACTAACTACGAGCAGTACTTC.